These 7 T cell receptor beta chains came from one sample sequenced in a study of T cells in Graves' hyperthyroidism and ophthalmopathy. The investigators amplified TCR beta CDR3 regions from RNA transcripts. HTBI primers were the set used in a first-round RT-PCR of the TCR CDR3. TCRdb recomputed calls from the multiplex PCR reads with MiXCR, one row per CDR3 protein. The table lists about 400,000 distinct CDR3 sequences, roughly 13% of them singletons, with 5.3% in the top ten. Material: blood. These TCRs come from a woman between 18 and 29 years old with Graves' hyperthyroidism.

The rearrangement joins TRBV4-2 to TRBJ2-1; 9 bases fit TRBD2. The CDR3 has 15 amino acids. Germline V lookup: CDR1 LGHNA, CDR2 YNFKEQ. The V segment lost 0 bases and the J segment 7 bases; nucleotides outside the gene matches: 4. The CDR3 is CASSQELAGVNEQFF. In nucleotides, the CDR3 is TGTGCCAGCAGCCAAGAATTAGCGGGAGTGAATGAGCAGTTCTTC.

The chain uses TRBV7-3 and TRBJ2-1; D is undetermined. The V end was cut by 2 bases, the J end by 8 bases, with 16 bases between. CDR1 and CDR2 (germline): SGHTA, FQGTGA. The CDR3 sequence is 15 residues long. The CDR3 loop reads CASSLYRANSYEQFF. CDR3 in DNA: TGTGCCAGCAGCTTATATCGAGCCAATAGCTATGAGCAGTTCTTC.

This clonotype has just a few counts. In DNA form, the CDR3 reads TGTGCCAGTTCATCCCGGGGTGAAGCTTTCTTT. Its translation is CASSSRGEAFF. V and J are TRBV9 and TRBJ1-1, with no clear D. V lost 8 bases, J lost 7 bases, and 12 bases lay in between. This CDR3 contains 11 residues. The V gene's germline CDR1 is SGDLS and CDR2 YYNGEE.

This clonotype was detected many times. V usage is TRBV12-3 or TRBV12-4 and J usage is TRBJ2-3; D may correspond to TRBD1 or TRBD2 (5 bases each). The V gene lost 7 bases and the J gene lost 2 bases, with 13 bases spanning the gap. The CDR3 extends over 14 amino acids. The CDR3 loop is CASKGLANTDTQYF. The DNA for the CDR3 is TGTGCCAGCAAGGGGCTAGCAAACACAGATACGCAGTATTTT.

In its sample, this clonotype was seen many times. This sequence joins TRBV28 and TRBJ2-7; the D is unclear. V was shortened by 5 bases and J by 6 bases, with 14 bases between the two germline ends. CDR3 size: 13 residues. The germline gives CDR1 MDHEN, CDR2 SYDVKM. The CDR3 coding sequence is TGTGCCAGCAGTACCCTTTCAACCGGCGAGCAGTACTTC. It is translated as CASSTLSTGEQYF.

The V call is TRBV25-1, the J call TRBJ1-2; 7 bases fit TRBD1. Looked up from germline, CDR1 is MGHDK and CDR2 is SYGVNS. V dropped 1 base and J dropped 6; count of bases not matched to a gene: 8. The CDR3 extends over 15 amino acids. The CDR3 DNA is TGTGCCAGCAGTGAATTGTCCAGGGGACAGCATGGCTACACCTTC. Translating gives CASSELSRGQHGYTF.

The sample holds a few counts of this clonotype. This sequence joins TRBV4-3 and TRBJ2-1; 10 positions agree with TRBD2. The CDR3 sequence is 16 residues long. Germline lookup yields CDR1 LGHNA and CDR2 YSLEER. The V and J ends lost 0 bases and 7 bases, in that order; junction bases with no gene match: 6. The CDR3 reads CASSQDLAGGWNEQFF. DNA of the CDR3: TGCGCCAGCAGCCAAGATTTAGCGGGAGGCTGGAATGAGCAGTTCTTC.